The clone carrying this T cell receptor beta chain was recorded at least ten times. Its antigen is not known. TCRdb re-analysed the 5' RACE reads in MiXCR, keeping a single row per CDR3 protein. The sample yields a few hundred thousand distinct CDR3 sequences, approximately 19% seen once. V lost 6 bases to trimming and J lost 0 bases; unmatched junction nucleotides: 4. This CDR3 contains 16 residues. Looked up from germline, CDR1 is LNHNV and CDR2 is YYDKDF (reference sequence). The data originate from a study of T-cell memory formation after mild COVID-19. Study-wide background: In these data, TCR clusters were largely donor specific. Notes on the study in general: Pre-infection memory carried some responding clones, suggesting that cross-reactive memory joined. CD4+ clones that contracted lay mainly in CM and EM; CD8+ ones lay in EMRA.

The sample consisted of PBMCs or a T cell subset sorted from them (not recorded which). The J gene is TRBJ2-6, the V gene TRBV15, with 8 nucleotides matching TRBD1. The TCR was taken from a man between 18 and 35 years old who had mild COVID-19 (a few samples of this study predate the infection). Cell type and time point are not known. The CDR3 bases are TGTGCCACCAGTCGGGACAGGCCCTCTGGGGCCAACGTCCTGACTTTC. This gives the protein CATSRDRPSGANVLTF.